The source of this TCR beta chain is a study of control samples from healthy donors and cancer patients. Measured with immunoSEQ multiplex PCR; TCRdb has only the in-frame clones, and not every one. In the table there are 140,000 to 150,000 clones, around 90% of which are singletons. This CDR3 has 14 amino acids. V was trimmed by 4 bases and J by 1 base, leaving 13 bases between them. Germline V gene lookup returns CDR1 GTSNPN and CDR2 SVGIG (reference sequence). The sample was blood. The chain recombines TRBV30 with TRBJ1-1; D gene ambiguous. The source is a man aged 25 to 40 in good health. The CDR3: CAWKNLRKNTEAFF. The CDR3 coding sequence is TGTGCCTGGAAAAATCTCCGAAAGAACACTGAAGCTTTCTTT.